The clone carrying this TCR beta chain was seen at least ten times. This CDR3 comprises 13 residues. Germline CDR1 SGHKS, CDR2 YYEKEE (reference sequence). Trimming took off 4 bases at V and 8 bases at J, with 12 bases between the two ends. Via MiXCR, TCRdb re-called the 5' RACE reads, giving one row per CDR3 protein. The table shows around 80,000 distinct CDR3 sequences, with about 4.8% occurring only once. The data were taken from a study of T cells of healthy individuals. This receptor was identified in a female donor in good health. The chain couples TRBV5-5 to TRBJ2-2; weak D call: TRBD2 (5 bases). The CDR3 here is CASSPAGAGELFF. CDR3 nucleotide sequence: TGTGCCAGCAGCCCGGCGGGTGCGGGGGAGCTGTTTTTT.